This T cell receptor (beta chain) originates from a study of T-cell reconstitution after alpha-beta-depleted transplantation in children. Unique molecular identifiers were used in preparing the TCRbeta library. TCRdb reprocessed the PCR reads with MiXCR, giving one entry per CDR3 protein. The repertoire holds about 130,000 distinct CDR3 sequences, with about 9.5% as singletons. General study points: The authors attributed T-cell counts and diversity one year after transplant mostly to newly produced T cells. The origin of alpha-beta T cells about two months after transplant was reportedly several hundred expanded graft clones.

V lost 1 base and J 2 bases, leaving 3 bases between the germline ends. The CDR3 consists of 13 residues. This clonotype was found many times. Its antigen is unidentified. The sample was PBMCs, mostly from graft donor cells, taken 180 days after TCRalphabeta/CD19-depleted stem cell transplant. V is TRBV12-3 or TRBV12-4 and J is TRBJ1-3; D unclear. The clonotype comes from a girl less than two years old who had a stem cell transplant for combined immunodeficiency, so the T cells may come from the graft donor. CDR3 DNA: TGTGCCAGCAGTTTAGGGCCTGGAAACACCATATATTTT. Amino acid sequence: CASSLGPGNTIYF.